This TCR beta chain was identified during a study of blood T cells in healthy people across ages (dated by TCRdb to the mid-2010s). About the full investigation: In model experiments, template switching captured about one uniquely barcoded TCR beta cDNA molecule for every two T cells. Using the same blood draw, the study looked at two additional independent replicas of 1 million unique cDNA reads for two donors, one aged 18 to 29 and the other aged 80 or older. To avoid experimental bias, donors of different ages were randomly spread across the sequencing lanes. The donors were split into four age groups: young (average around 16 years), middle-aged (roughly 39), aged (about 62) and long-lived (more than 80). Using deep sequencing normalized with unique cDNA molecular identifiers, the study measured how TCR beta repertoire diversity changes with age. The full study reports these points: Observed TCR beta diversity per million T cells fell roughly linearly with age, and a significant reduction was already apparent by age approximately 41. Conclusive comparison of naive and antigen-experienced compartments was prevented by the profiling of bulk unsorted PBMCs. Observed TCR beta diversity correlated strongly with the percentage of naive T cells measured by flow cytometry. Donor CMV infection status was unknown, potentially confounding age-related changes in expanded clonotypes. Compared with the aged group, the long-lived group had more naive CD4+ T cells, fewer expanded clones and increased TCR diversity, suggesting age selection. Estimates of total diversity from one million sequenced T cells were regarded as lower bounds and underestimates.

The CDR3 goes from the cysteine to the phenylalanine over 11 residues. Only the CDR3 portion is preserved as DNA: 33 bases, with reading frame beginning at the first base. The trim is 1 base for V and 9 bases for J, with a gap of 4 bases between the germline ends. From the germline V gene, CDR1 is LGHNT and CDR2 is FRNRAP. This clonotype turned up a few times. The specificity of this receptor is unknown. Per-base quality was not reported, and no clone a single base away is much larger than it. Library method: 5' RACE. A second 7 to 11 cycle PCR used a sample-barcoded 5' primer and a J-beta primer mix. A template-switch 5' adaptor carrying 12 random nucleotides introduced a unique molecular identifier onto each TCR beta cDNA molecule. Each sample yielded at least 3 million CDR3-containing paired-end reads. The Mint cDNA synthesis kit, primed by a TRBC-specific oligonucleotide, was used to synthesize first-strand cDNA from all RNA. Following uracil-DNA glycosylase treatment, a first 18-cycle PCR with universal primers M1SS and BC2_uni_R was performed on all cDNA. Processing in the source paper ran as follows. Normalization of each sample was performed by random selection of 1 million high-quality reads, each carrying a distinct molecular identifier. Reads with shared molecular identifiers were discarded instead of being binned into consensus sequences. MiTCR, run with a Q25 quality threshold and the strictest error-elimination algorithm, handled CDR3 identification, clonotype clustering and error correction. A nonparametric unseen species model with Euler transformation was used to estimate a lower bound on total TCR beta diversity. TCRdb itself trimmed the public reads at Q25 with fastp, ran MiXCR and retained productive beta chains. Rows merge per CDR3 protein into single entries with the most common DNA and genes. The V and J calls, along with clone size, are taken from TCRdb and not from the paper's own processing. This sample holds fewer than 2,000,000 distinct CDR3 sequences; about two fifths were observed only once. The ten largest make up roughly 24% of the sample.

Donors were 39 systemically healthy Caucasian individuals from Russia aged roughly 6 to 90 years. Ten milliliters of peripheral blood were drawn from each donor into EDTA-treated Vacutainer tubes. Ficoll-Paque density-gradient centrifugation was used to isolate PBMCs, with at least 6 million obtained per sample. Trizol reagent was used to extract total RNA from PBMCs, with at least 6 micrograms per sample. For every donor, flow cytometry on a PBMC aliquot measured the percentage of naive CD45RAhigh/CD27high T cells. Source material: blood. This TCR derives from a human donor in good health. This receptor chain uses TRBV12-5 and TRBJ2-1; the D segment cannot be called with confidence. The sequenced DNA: TGTGCTAGTGGTTTGGCGGTTGAGCAGTTCTTC. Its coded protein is CASGLAVEQFF.